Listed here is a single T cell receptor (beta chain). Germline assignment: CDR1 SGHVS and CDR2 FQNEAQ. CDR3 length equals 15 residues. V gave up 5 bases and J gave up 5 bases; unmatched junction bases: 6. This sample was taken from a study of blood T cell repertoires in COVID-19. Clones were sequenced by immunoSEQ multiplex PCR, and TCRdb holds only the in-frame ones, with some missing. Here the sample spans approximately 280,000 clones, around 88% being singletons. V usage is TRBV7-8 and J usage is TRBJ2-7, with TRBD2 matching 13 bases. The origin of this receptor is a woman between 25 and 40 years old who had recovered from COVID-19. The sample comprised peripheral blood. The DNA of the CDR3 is TGTGCCAGCAGCCTCGGACTAGCGGGAGACCACGAGCAGTACTTC. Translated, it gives CASSLGLAGDHEQYF.